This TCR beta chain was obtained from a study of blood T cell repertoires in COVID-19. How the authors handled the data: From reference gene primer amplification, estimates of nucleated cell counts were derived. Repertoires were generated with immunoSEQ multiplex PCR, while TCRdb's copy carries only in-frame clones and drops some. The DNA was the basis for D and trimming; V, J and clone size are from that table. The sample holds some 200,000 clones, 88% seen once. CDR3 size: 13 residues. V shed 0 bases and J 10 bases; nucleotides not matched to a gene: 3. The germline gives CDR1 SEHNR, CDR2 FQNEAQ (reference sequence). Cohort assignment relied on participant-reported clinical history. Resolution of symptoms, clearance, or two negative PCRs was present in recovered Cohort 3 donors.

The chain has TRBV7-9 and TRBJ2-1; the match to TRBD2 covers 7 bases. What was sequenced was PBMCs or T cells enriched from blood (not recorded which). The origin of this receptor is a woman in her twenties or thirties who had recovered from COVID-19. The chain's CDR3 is CASSLAGLGEQFF. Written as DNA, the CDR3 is TGTGCCAGCAGCTTAGCCGGACTAGGGGAGCAGTTCTTC.